This T cell receptor beta chain was sequenced in a study of blood T cells in healthy people across ages. Study results and caveats: Diversity of TCR beta per million T cells declined in a roughly linear way with age. It was not possible, with unsorted PBMCs, to conclusively compare naive and antigen-experienced cells. Strong correlation linked observed beta diversity and percent naive T cells.

This clonotype was observed a single time. What it binds is not known. With a J-beta primer mix and a sample-barcoded 5' primer, a second PCR ran roughly 6 to 12 cycles. Via MiXCR, TCRdb re-called the 5' RACE reads, giving one row per CDR3 protein. The sample holds 1.5 million to 2 million distinct CDR3 sequences, roughly two fifths seen once. Germline V gene lookup returns CDR1 MNHEY and CDR2 SVGAGI. The CDR3 covers 15 residues. V was pared by 6 bases and J by 3 bases, with 8 bases of the junction left unmatched. This chain joins TRBV6-5 and TRBJ2-7, with 10 bases identical to TRBD1. The TCR originated in a human donor in good health. Material: blood. CDR3 region: CASSSGTGEFYEQYF. CDR3 bases: TGTGCCAGCAGCTCCGGGACAGGGGAGTTCTACGAGCAGTACTTC.